This TCR beta chain was identified in a study of cytomegalovirus exposure and HLA in healthy donors. Points from the study as a whole: Earlier findings revealed that most TCR beta V segments proved productive either about 90% or about 30% of the time. There were under 200 TCR beta chains listed as cytomegalovirus-associated.

PCR involved 60 Vbeta and 13 Jbeta primers. TCRdb keeps only in-frame clones here, not all; method: immunoSEQ multiplex PCR. The sample holds approximately 140,000 clones, approximately 78% seen once. There are 15 residues in the CDR3. Trimming removed 0 bases from V and 6 bases from J, with 15 bases in between. Germline CDR1 reads SGHTA; CDR2 reads FQGNSA. A remark on this clone: Its antigen is as yet unknown.

This chain joins TRBV7-2 and TRBJ2-7; D is possibly TRBD2 (6 bases). The sequence was obtained from a human donor in good health. The sample taken for sequencing was PBMCs. This CDR3 reads CASSLAQGLGGEQYF. DNA of the CDR3: TGTGCCAGCAGCTTAGCGCAAGGACTCGGGGGCGAGCAGTACTTC.